Listed below are T cell receptor beta chains from one sample, sequenced in a study of CD8 T cells in ankylosing spondylitis. TCRdb reanalysed the 5' RACE reads using MiXCR and keeps one entry per CDR3 protein. In the table there are some 200,000 distinct CDR3 sequences, 9.5% to 15% of which are singletons. The material sequenced was blood, either unsorted or a sorted T cell fraction (not recorded which). Receptors originate from a male donor with ankylosing spondylitis or in good health (not recorded which). Each CDR3 is given with its conserved first and last residue. Each record gives: D gene, J gene, V gene, clone size, CDR3 protein, CDR3 DNA. D genes are given only for firm matches. Expanded clones get a size class; other rows say once, few or many, or leave the size out.

>.|TRBJ2-3|TRBV6-4|many
CASSEKGGTDTQYF
TGTGCCAGCAGTGAAAAGGGAGGCACAGATACGCAGTATTTT
>.|TRBJ2-5|TRBV3-2|.
CASTQDPTGLAPRETQYF
TGTGCCTCCACCCAAGATCCCACTGGACTAGCACCCCGAGAGACCCAGTACTTC
>.|TRBJ1-1|TRBV27|few
CASSLSVTWGEAFF
TGTGCCAGCAGTTTATCTGTAACCTGGGGTGAAGCTTTCTTT
>TRBD2|TRBJ2-7|TRBV12-3/TRBV12-4|many
CASSSGDYEQYF
TGTGCCAGCAGTAGCGGGGACTACGAGCAGTACTTC
>TRBD1|TRBJ2-7|TRBV28|.
CASSPRDRGRHEQYF
TGTGCCAGCAGTCCCAGGGACAGGGGCAGGCACGAGCAGTACTTC
>TRBD1|TRBJ1-4|TRBV30|.
CAWSRGTGAEKLFF
TGTGCCTGGAGTAGGGGGACAGGGGCTGAAAAACTGTTTTTT
>.|TRBJ2-4|TRBV5-1|many
CASSYPFGEENIQYF
TGCGCCAGCAGCTACCCCTTCGGGGAAGAAAACATTCAGTACTTC
>TRBD2|TRBJ2-1|TRBV7-2|few
CASSLVGGAYNEQFF
TGTGCCAGCAGCTTAGTCGGGGGGGCCTACAATGAGCAGTTCTTC
>.|TRBJ2-1|TRBV12-3/TRBV12-4|few
CASSLATLGTEFYNEQFF
TGTGCCAGCAGTTTAGCGACCCTCGGGACCGAATTCTACAATGAGCAGTTCTTC
>.|TRBJ2-5|TRBV3-1|.
CASSHAGPGETQYF
TGTGCCAGCAGCCACGCGGGGCCCGGAGAGACCCAGTACTTC
>.|TRBJ1-4|TRBV12-3/TRBV12-4|.
CASSLASWGFNEKLFF
TGTGCCAGCAGTTTAGCCAGTTGGGGATTTAATGAAAAACTGTTTTTT
>TRBD2|TRBJ2-3|TRBV12-3/TRBV12-4|few
CASSFSGGAGDTQYF
TGTGCCAGCAGTTTTTCGGGGGGGGCCGGAGATACGCAGTATTTT
>TRBD2|TRBJ2-7|TRBV7-9|few
CASSFPAGGPHEQYF
TGTGCCAGCAGCTTTCCGGCGGGAGGGCCCCACGAGCAGTACTTC
>.|TRBJ2-7|TRBV6-1|.
CASSVKDPNSYEQYF
TGTGCCAGCAGTGTAAAGGATCCTAACTCCTACGAGCAGTACTTC
>.|TRBJ2-5|TRBV27|few
CASSSAGYETQYF
TGTGCCAGCAGTTCCGCGGGGTACGAGACCCAGTACTTC
>TRBD1|TRBJ2-1|TRBV6-1|many
CASSSRTGVEQFF
TGTGCCAGCAGCTCAAGGACAGGGGTTGAGCAGTTCTTC
>.|TRBJ2-3|TRBV6-5|few
CASSTGGGGADTQYF
TGTGCCAGCAGTACTGGTGGTGGGGGGGCGGATACGCAGTATTTT
>.|TRBJ2-3|TRBV11-3|.
CASSRPNSDTQYF
TGTGCCAGCAGCCGCCCTAATTCAGATACGCAGTATTTT
>.|TRBJ2-3|TRBV19|.
CASGSWFPDTQYF
TGTGCCAGCGGCAGCTGGTTCCCAGATACGCAGTATTTT
>TRBD2|TRBJ2-1|TRBV5-1|few
CASSWGVESGGYNEQFF
TGCGCCAGCAGCTGGGGGGTTGAGAGCGGGGGGTACAATGAGCAGTTCTTC
>.|TRBJ2-2|TRBV4-1|many
CASSPEPATGELFF
TGCGCCAGCAGCCCCGAACCAGCCACCGGGGAGCTGTTTTTT
>.|TRBJ1-1|TRBV9|.
CASSVGGDTEAFF
TGTGCCAGCAGCGTAGGCGGAGACACTGAAGCTTTCTTT
>.|TRBJ2-5|TRBV11-1|few
CASSYRGGEGPRILVETQYF
TGTGCCAGCAGCTATAGGGGCGGAGAGGGGCCTCGCATTCTTGTAGAGACCCAGTACTTC
>.|TRBJ2-2|TRBV7-2|.
CASSLAGPLAGELFF
TGTGCCAGCAGCTTAGCCGGTCCTCTTGCCGGGGAGCTGTTTTTT
>.|TRBJ2-3|TRBV7-9|many
CASSLDSSTDTQYF
TGTGCCAGCAGCTTAGACAGCAGCACAGATACGCAGTATTTT
>TRBD1|TRBJ1-1|TRBV5-1|many
CASSSLQGMNTEAFF
TGCGCCAGCAGCTCTTTACAGGGGATGAACACTGAAGCTTTCTTT
>TRBD2|TRBJ2-5|TRBV20-1|.
CSATRLAGRQETQYF
TGCAGTGCTACCAGACTAGCGGGAAGGCAAGAGACCCAGTACTTC
>.|TRBJ1-1|TRBV7-2|few
CASSWMGSEAFF
TGTGCCAGCAGCTGGATGGGGTCGGAAGCTTTCTTT
>.|TRBJ1-1|TRBV12-3/TRBV12-4|.
CASTTLGMNTEAFF
TGTGCCAGCACCACCCTGGGGATGAACACTGAAGCTTTCTTT
>TRBD2|TRBJ2-3|TRBV11-2|.
CASSWTPAGTQYF
TGTGCCAGCAGCTGGACCCCAGCGGGAACGCAGTATTTT
>.|TRBJ1-5|TRBV19|few
CASSGLFNQPQHF
TGTGCCAGTAGTGGCCTCTTCAATCAGCCCCAGCATTTT
>.|TRBJ2-1|TRBV20-1|once
CSARMALGPYNEQFF
TGCAGTGCTAGAATGGCTTTGGGACCATACAATGAGCAGTTCTTC
>TRBD1|TRBJ1-1|TRBV13|many
CASRAGGPEAFF
TGTGCCAGCAGGGCAGGGGGCCCTGAAGCTTTCTTT
>.|TRBJ1-1|TRBV7-6|.
CASSLANTRGEAFF
TGTGCCAGCAGCTTAGCAAATACGAGAGGTGAAGCTTTCTTT
>.|TRBJ2-1|TRBV6-6|few
CASGWWDYNEQFF
TGTGCCAGCGGGTGGTGGGACTACAATGAGCAGTTCTTC
>.|TRBJ1-2|TRBV7-9|few
CASSSWTALGYYGYTF
TGTGCCAGCAGCTCGTGGACAGCCCTTGGATACTATGGCTACACCTTC
>.|TRBJ2-7|TRBV5-1|many
CASSTHWSQGNSYEQYF
TGCGCCAGCAGCACCCACTGGAGCCAAGGCAATTCCTACGAGCAGTACTTC
>.|TRBJ2-6|TRBV4-1|few
CASSFLSGANVLTF
TGCGCCAGCAGCTTTCTATCTGGGGCCAACGTCCTGACTTTC
>.|TRBJ2-7|TRBV6-5|.
CASSSQIRVGGSYEQYF
TGTGCCAGCAGTTCTCAAATCCGGGTGGGGGGATCCTACGAGCAGTACTTC
>TRBD2|TRBJ2-5|TRBV30|few
CAWSKLAGAETQYF
TGTGCCTGGAGTAAACTAGCGGGAGCAGAGACCCAGTACTTC
>.|TRBJ2-7|TRBV3-1|few
CASSHGYGSPYEQYF
TGTGCCAGCAGCCACGGATACGGTAGCCCCTACGAGCAGTACTTC
>.|TRBJ2-7|TRBV4-1|.
CASSQGVISSSYEQYF
TGCGCCAGCAGCCAAGGAGTGATCTCGAGCTCCTACGAGCAGTACTTC
>TRBD1|TRBJ2-1|TRBV29-1|many
CSVLMGTGNNEQFF
TGCAGCGTCTTAATGGGGACAGGTAACAATGAGCAGTTCTTC
>TRBD2|TRBJ2-5|TRBV12-3/TRBV12-4|few
CASSLSGGPAGTQYF
TGTGCCAGCAGTTTATCGGGGGGTCCCGCAGGGACCCAGTACTTC
>TRBD2|TRBJ2-1|TRBV4-2|.
CASSQYTSGESSYNEQFF
TGTGCCAGCAGCCAATACACTAGCGGGGAGAGCTCCTACAATGAGCAGTTCTTC
>TRBD2|TRBJ2-1|TRBV11-2|.
CASSRPGLAGASSYNEQFF
TGTGCCAGCAGCCGACCGGGACTAGCGGGAGCGAGCTCCTACAATGAGCAGTTCTTC
>TRBD1|TRBJ2-6|TRBV27|.
CASYARGQISGANVLTF
TGTGCCAGCTACGCGAGGGGACAGATCTCTGGGGCCAACGTCCTGACTTTC
>.|TRBJ1-2|TRBV5-6|.
CASSPPPGIGEGDYGYTF
TGTGCCAGCAGCCCTCCCCCAGGGATCGGGGAGGGAGACTATGGCTACACCTTC
>.|TRBJ1-2|TRBV2|.
CASSETPPYGYTF
TGTGCCAGCAGTGAAACGCCCCCCTATGGCTACACCTTC
>.|TRBJ2-7|TRBV7-9|.
CASSARGRAASYEQYF
TGTGCCAGCAGCGCCCGAGGGCGGGCCGCCTCCTACGAGCAGTACTTC
>.|TRBJ1-5|TRBV30|.
CAWSMGLGGQPQHF
TGTGCCTGGAGTATGGGACTCGGGGGTCAGCCCCAGCATTTT
>.|TRBJ2-4|TRBV5-6|few
CASSLGGGIQYF
TGTGCCAGCAGCTTGGGTGGCGGTATTCAGTACTTC